The clone carrying this TCR beta chain was detected ten times or more. One entry per CDR3 protein results from TCRdb running MiXCR on the 5' RACE reads. The sample records under 150,000 distinct CDR3 sequences, around 15% being singletons. The data belong to a study of CD8 T cells in ankylosing spondylitis. Germline V gene sequence: CDR1 ENHRY, CDR2 SYGVKD. Germline trimming cut 5 bases from V and 3 bases from J; bases unmatched to any gene: 5. The CDR3 sequence is 15 residues long. The sequencing input was blood, either unsorted or a sorted T cell fraction (not recorded which). The sequence came from a female donor with ankylosing spondylitis or in good health (not recorded which). The rearrangement uses TRBV10-3 and TRBJ1-3; 9 bases are a match to TRBD1. CDR3 amino acids: CAISRHRGLGNTIYF. The DNA for the CDR3 is TGTGCCATCAGTCGGCACAGGGGGCTTGGAAACACCATATATTTT.